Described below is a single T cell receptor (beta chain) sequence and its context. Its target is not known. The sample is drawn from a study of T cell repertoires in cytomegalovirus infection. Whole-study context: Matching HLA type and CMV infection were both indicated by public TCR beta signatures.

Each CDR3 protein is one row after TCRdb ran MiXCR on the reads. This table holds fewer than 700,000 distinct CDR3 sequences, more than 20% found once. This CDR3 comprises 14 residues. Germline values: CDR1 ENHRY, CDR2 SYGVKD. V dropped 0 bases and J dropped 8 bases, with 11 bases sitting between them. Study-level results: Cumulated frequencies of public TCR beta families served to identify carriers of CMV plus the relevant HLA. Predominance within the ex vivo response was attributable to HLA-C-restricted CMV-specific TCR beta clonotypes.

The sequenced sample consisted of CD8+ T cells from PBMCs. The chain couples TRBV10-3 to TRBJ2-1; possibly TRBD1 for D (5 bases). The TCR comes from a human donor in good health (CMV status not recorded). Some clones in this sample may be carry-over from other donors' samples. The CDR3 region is CAISESASRDEQFF. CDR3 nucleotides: TGTGCCATCAGTGAGTCGGCGAGCAGGGATGAGCAGTTCTTC.